This T cell receptor beta chain was profiled in a study of shared clonotypes between healthy human individuals. V was cut by 0 bases and J by 3 bases, with 12 bases left in between. The CDR3 sequence is 15 residues long. Germline CDR1 reads SGHTS; CDR2 reads YDEGEE. Sequencing used immunoSEQ multiplex PCR; TCRdb keeps in-frame clones, though not all of them. The table shows approximately 2.4 million clones, with 90% to 96% occurring only once. The sample taken for sequencing was naive CD4+ T cells sorted from blood. Described subset: CD45RA+ positively selected. This chain joins TRBV5-8 and TRBJ1-2, with D unclear. The source is a man between 18 and 35 years old in good health. CDR3 protein: CASSLVVTSDYGYTF. CDR3 DNA: TGTGCCAGCAGCTTGGTGGTCACTAGCGACTATGGCTACACCTTC. Based on the CDR3 plus reference TRBV5-8 and TRBJ1-2, the full variable domain is EAGVTQSPTHLIKTRGQQATLRCSPISGHTSVYWYQQALGLGLQFLLWYDEGEERNRGNFPPRFSGRQFPNYSSELNVNALELEDSALYLCASSLVVTSDYGYTFGSGTRLTVV.